The clone carrying this T cell receptor (beta chain) was found many times. Using MiXCR, TCRdb re-called clones from the PCR reads. In the table there are under 95,000 clones, 7.5% to 9% of which are singletons. Germline V gene data show CDR1 as SGHDT and CDR2 as YYEEEE. CDR3 size: 19 residues. The ends were cut back, 1 base at V and 0 bases at J, with 20 bases in the middle. This entry comes from a study of metastatic and nonmetastatic thyroid tumors. Study-wide background: Blood and tumor or nodule tissue repertoires from malignant and benign thyroid patients were compared.

All patients were untreated before thyroid surgery. The J gene is TRBJ1-3, the V gene TRBV5-6; D not resolved. This receptor was obtained from a female donor with papillary thyroid cancer or a benign thyroid nodule (not recorded which). Some clones in this sample may be carry-over from other donors' samples. Source material: blood. This chain's CDR3 is CASSLLGEPVLVSGNTIYF. DNA of the CDR3: TGTGCCAGCAGCTTGCTGGGAGAGCCAGTGCTCGTCTCTGGAAACACCATATATTTT.